This TCR beta chain appears in the sequencing data of a study of sequential checkpoint blockade in melanoma (dated by TCRdb to about 2019). In the study overall: Patients were assigned by 1:1 randomization to either first-line nivolumab followed by ipilimumab (arm A) or ipilimumab followed by nivolumab (arm B). Both trial sequences were followed by maintenance nivolumab.

With regard to this clone: Its specific antigen is unknown. One base away there is no much larger clone; base qualities are not given.

TCRbeta CDR3 regions were immunosequenced from genomic DNA with the immunoSEQ Assay. Prior to high-throughput sequencing, genomic DNA was amplified by bias-controlled multiplex PCR. For the original study's pipeline: To quantify the absolute abundance of each unique TCRbeta CDR3 region, the sequences were collapsed and filtered. Clonality, defined as 1 minus Pielou's evenness, was calculated using productive rearrangements only. A previously published method was used to identify clones with significantly greater frequencies in on-treatment samples than in baseline samples. TCRdb obtained this table from immuneACCESS and retained in-frame rearrangements with V and J assigned. These tables miss some clones; where compared with another copy, unresolved V genes account for less than half of the shortfall, and the remainder is unexplained. Clonal size and the V and J genes are those of that table, whereas D and trimming came from the DNA. This sample gives under 20,000 clones in total; around two thirds of them show up just once. The top ten constitute approximately 10% of the sample.

According to the study, the label for this sample's treatment or condition signals: randomized to nivolumab then ipilimumab (arm A) or the reverse (arm B). No trial patient had received prior DNA-damaging chemotherapy. Thawed PBMCs were sorted on a FACS Aria II flow cytometer to isolate live CD3+CD8+ cells negative for CD19 and CD56. Samples were obtained from patients with melanoma enrolled in CheckMate 064, a randomized, open-label phase II trial of sequential checkpoint blockade. Leukapheresis was used to collect peripheral blood mononuclear cells, which were then purified with Ficoll-Paque and frozen in human serum with 10% DMSO. Immediately after sorting, the purity of sorted blood CD3+CD8+ cells was verified to be >95%, after which DNA was extracted. The research as a whole found: Validation of the response-prediction model combining TCR metrics and mutation burden is needed in larger, independent patient cohorts.

For CDR1 and CDR2, the germline V gene lists SGHNT and YENEEA. Reading from cysteine to phenylalanine, the CDR3 counts 18 amino acids. The CDR3 DNA has 54 bases and is translated from base 1. V sheds 1 base and J sheds 0 bases, leaving 16 bases between their ends. The chain joins TRBV11-3 to TRBJ2-4, with an unclear D gene assignment. The clonotype comes from a human donor with melanoma. The material sequenced was CD8+ T cells sorted from blood (inferred from file names), taken from a patient given nivolumab and ipilimumab in sequence. At the DNA level, the sequence is TGTGCCAGCAGCTTAGCGGGTCTAGAGACCCTAGCCAAAAACATTCAGTACTTC. Its product reads: CASSLAGLETLAKNIQYF.